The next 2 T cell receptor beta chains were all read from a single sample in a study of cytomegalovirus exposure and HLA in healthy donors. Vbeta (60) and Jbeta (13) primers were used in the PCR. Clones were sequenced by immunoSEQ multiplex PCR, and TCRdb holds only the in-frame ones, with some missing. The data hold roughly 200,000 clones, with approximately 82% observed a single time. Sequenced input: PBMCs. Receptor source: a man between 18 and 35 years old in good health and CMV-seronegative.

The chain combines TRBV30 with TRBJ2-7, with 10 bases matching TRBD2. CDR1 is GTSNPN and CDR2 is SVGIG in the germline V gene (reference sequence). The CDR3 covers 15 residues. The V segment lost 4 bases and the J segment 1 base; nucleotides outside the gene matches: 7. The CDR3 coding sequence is TGTGCCTGGAAGTTACCGACTAGCGGGTCCTACGAGCAGTACTTC. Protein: CAWKLPTSGSYEQYF.

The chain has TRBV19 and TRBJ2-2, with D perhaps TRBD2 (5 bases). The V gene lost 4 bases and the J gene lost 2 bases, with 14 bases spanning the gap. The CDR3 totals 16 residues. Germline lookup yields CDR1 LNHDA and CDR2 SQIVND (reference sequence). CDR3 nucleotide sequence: TGTGCCAGTAGTACCCGCCGGGAACTTAACACCGGGGAGCTGTTTTTT. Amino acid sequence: CASSTRRELNTGELFF. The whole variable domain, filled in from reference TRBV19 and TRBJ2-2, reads DGGITQSPKYLFRKEGQNVTLSCEQNLNHDAMYWYRQDPGQGLRLIYYSQIVNDFQKGDIAEGYSVSREKKESFPLTVTSAQKNPTAFYLCASSTRRELNTGELFFGEGSRLTVL.